These 29 T cell receptor beta chains came from one sample sequenced in a study of shared clonotypes between healthy human individuals. Data came from immunoSEQ multiplex PCR; TCRdb stores just in-frame clones and leaves some out. The sample contains 1,500,000 or so clones, around 97% of which appear only once. Material: naive CD4+ T cells sorted from blood. Subset: CD45RA+ positively selected. Every receptor here comes from a man under 40 in good health.

The V gene is TRBV11-2, the J gene TRBJ1-1; tentative D call: TRBD1 (6 bases). Germline V lookup: CDR1 SGHAT, CDR2 FQNNGV. The length of the CDR3 is 16 residues. V lost 6 bases to trimming and J lost 6 bases, with 23 bases between them. CDR3 residues: CASSPLRGGRMAEAFF. Here the CDR3 DNA reads TGTGCCAGCAGTCCGTTACGGGGGGGGCGAATGGCTGAAGCTTTCTTT.

The chain joins TRBV4-1 to TRBJ2-1; 11 bases match TRBD2. V trimming: 6 bases; J trimming: 8 bases; junction bases outside the gene matches: 12. Germline CDR1 and CDR2: MGHRA and YSYEKL. The CDR3 totals 16 residues. The CDR3 coding sequence is TGCGCCAGCAGACTCGGACTAGCGGGCCTCAGGGATGAGCAGTTCTTC. This gives the protein CASRLGLAGLRDEQFF.

This rearrangement joins TRBV11-2 to TRBJ1-1; TRBD1 is a possible D gene (5 bases). From germline, CDR1 is SGHAT and CDR2 FQNNGV. V lost 1 base, J lost 0 bases, and 18 bases lay in between. This CDR3 has 18 residues. The CDR3: CASSLGVRGFYMNTEAFF. CDR3 DNA sequence: TGTGCCAGCAGCTTAGGGGTCCGGGGGTTCTACATGAACACTGAAGCTTTCTTT.

The CDR3 DNA reads TGTGCCAGCAGCTTCCAGGGTCGAACCGGGGAGCTGTTTTTT. It encodes CASSFQGRTGELFF. V and J are TRBV7-3 and TRBJ2-2, with TRBD1 as a possible D gene (5 bases). V lost 3 bases and J 5 bases, leaving 10 bases between the germline ends. CDR1 is SGHTA and CDR2 is FQGTGA in the germline V gene. The CDR3 consists of 14 residues.

The chain has TRBV11-1 and TRBJ2-1; the match to TRBD2 covers 9 bases. The germline gives CDR1 SGHAT, CDR2 FQDESV (reference sequence). This CDR3 has 17 amino acids. The V and J ends lost 5 bases and 3 bases, in that order; junction bases with no gene match: 11. The CDR3 is CASSLEVSGRIYNEQFF. The CDR3 DNA sequence: TGTGCCAGCAGCCTCGAAGTAAGCGGGAGGATCTACAATGAGCAGTTCTTC.

This chain connects TRBV29-1 to TRBJ2-7; D is possibly TRBD1 (5 bases). Germline assignment: CDR1 SQVTM and CDR2 ANQGSEA. V shed 4 bases and J shed 2 bases, with 15 bases lying between them. The CDR3 runs to 14 residues. In DNA form, the CDR3 reads TGCAGCGTTGCACACCCCAGGGATCCCTACGAGCAGTACTTC. Its protein product is CSVAHPRDPYEQYF.

The chain links TRBV19 to TRBJ1-2; 8 nucleotides line up with TRBD1. V lost 5 bases and J lost 7; bases outside the gene matches: 6. Germline CDR1 and CDR2: LNHDA and SQIVND (reference sequence). The length of the CDR3 is 13 residues. The CDR3 sequence is CASSARGRLGYTF. The DNA for the CDR3 is TGTGCCAGTAGTGCCAGGGGGCGTCTTGGCTACACCTTC.

J is TRBJ1-3 and V is TRBV19, with TRBD1 matching 8 bases. Germline assignment: CDR1 LNHDA and CDR2 SQIVND (reference sequence). There are 15 residues in the CDR3. The V gene end was trimmed by 5 bases and the J gene end by 3 bases; junction bases not matched to a gene: 6. The CDR3 sequence is CASSAGQGRGNTIYF. The CDR3 DNA follows: TGTGCCAGTAGTGCTGGACAGGGCCGTGGAAACACCATATATTTT.

The chain recombines TRBV14 with TRBJ2-7; maybe TRBD2 (6 bases). Trimming took 0 bases from V and 4 from J, leaving 13 bases between them. The V gene's germline CDR1 is SGHDN and CDR2 FVKESK. The CDR3 totals 15 residues. The CDR3 region is CASSQERGAGYEQYF. In DNA, the CDR3 is TGTGCCAGCAGCCAAGAAAGGGGCGCGGGATACGAGCAGTACTTC. The full variable domain, its missing parts supplied by reference TRBV14 and TRBJ2-7, is EAGVTQFPSHSVIEKGQTVTLRCDPISGHDNLYWYRRVMGKEIKFLLHFVKESKQDESGMPNNRFLAERTGGTYSTLKVQPAELEDSGVYFCASSQERGAGYEQYFGPGTRLTVT.

The rearrangement links TRBV28 to TRBJ1-1, with 8 bases lining up with TRBD1. Germline assignment: CDR1 MDHEN and CDR2 SYDVKM. After removal of 4 bases from V and 5 bases from J, the junction contained 6 bases not matched to a gene. This CDR3 comprises 14 residues. CDR3 sequence (DNA): TGTGCCAGCAGTTCGGACAGGGATGGAACTGAAGCTTTCTTT. It translates to CASSSDRDGTEAFF.

V and J are TRBV15 and TRBJ1-3; tentative D call: TRBD1 (5 bases). CDR1 is LNHNV, CDR2 YYDKDF, per germline (reference sequence). This CDR3 comprises 18 residues. V was pared by 0 bases and J by 4 bases, with 19 bases between. In nucleotides, the CDR3 is TGTGCCACCAGCAGAGATTATGGAACACCGGGACGGGGAAACACCATATATTTT. It specifies CATSRDYGTPGRGNTIYF.

In the case of this clone: Distinct nucleotide sequences in the sample also encode this CDR3. CDR3 protein: CASSLKSSTDTQYF. The CDR3 DNA reads TGCGCCAGCAGCTTGAAGTCTAGCACAGATACGCAGTATTTT. The chain joins TRBV5-1 to TRBJ2-3; D is ambiguous. The germline gives CDR1 SGHRS, CDR2 YFSETQ. V was cut by 1 base and J by 0 bases, with 6 bases left in between. The CDR3 loop spans 14 amino acids.

The gene calls are TRBV11-2 and TRBJ2-7, with 9 nucleotides matching TRBD2. The trim removed 2 bases at V and 3 bases at J, leaving 8 bases unmatched. Germline-derived CDR1 and CDR2 are SGHAT and FQNNGV. The CDR3 length is 16 residues. Here the CDR3 DNA reads TGTGCCAGCAGCTTAATCAAGGCGGGAGGGAACTACGAGCAGTACTTC. It specifies CASSLIKAGGNYEQYF.

The chain combines TRBV5-1 with TRBJ2-1; 8 bases fit TRBD2. The CDR3 spans 14 residues. The germline gives CDR1 SGHRS, CDR2 YFSETQ. V shed 4 bases, J shed 8 bases, and the junction held 8 bases outside the gene matches. CDR3 in amino acids: CASSTRDGGDEQFF. In DNA, the CDR3 is TGCGCCAGCAGCACCCGCGACGGGGGGGATGAGCAGTTCTTC.

This sequence joins TRBV28 and TRBJ2-7; possibly TRBD1 for D (6 bases). The V gene lost 5 bases and the J gene lost 7 bases, with 15 bases spanning the gap. The CDR3 is 13 amino acids. Per germline, CDR1 MDHEN and CDR2 SYDVKM. The CDR3 is CASSISGAREQYF. In DNA form, the CDR3 reads TGTGCCAGCAGTATCTCAGGGGCGAGGGAGCAGTACTTC. The full variable domain, in which reference TRBV28 and TRBJ2-7 provide the parts outside the CDR3, is DVKVTQSSRYLVKRTGEKVFLECVQDMDHENMFWYRQDPGLGLRLIYFSYDVKMKEKGDIPEGYSVSREKKERFSLILESASTNQTSMYLCASSISGAREQYFGPGTRLTVT.

The rearrangement joins TRBV10-1 to TRBJ1-5; TRBD1 matches at 9 bases. The CDR3 contains 17 residues. After removal of 6 bases from V and 2 bases from J, the junction contained 11 bases not matched to a gene. Germline V lookup: CDR1 WNHNN, CDR2 SYGVQD (reference sequence). The CDR3 DNA sequence: TGCGCCAGCAGGGAGGAACAGGGGGCGCGGGGCAATCAGCCCCAGCATTTT. Its translation is CASREEQGARGNQPQHF.

This clone was detected once. The chain combines TRBV5-1 with TRBJ1-4, with TRBD1 matching 7 bases. Germline assignment: CDR1 SGHRS and CDR2 YFSETQ. V dropped 4 bases and J dropped 7; count of bases not matched to a gene: 10. This CDR3 comprises 15 residues. CDR3: CASSPADRAGEKLFF. The CDR3 DNA is TGCGCCAGCAGCCCCGCCGACAGGGCAGGTGAAAAACTGTTTTTT. The full variable domain, rest sourced from reference TRBV5-1 and TRBJ1-4, is KAGVTQTPRYLIKTRGQQVTLSCSPISGHRSVSWYQQTPGQGLQFLFEYFSETQRNKGNFPGRFSGRQFSNSRSEMNVSTLELGDSALYLCASSPADRAGEKLFFGSGTQLSVL.

The gene calls are TRBV5-1 and TRBJ2-1; TRBD2 aligns across 8 bases. The germline CDR1 and CDR2 sequences are SGHRS and YFSETQ. The CDR3 runs 21 residues. V lost 0 bases, J lost 1 base, and 18 bases stayed unmatched. CDR3 bases: TGCGCCAGCAGCTTGGTGGGGGTTGGTAGCGGGAAAAGTACGTCCTACAATGAGCAGTTCTTC. Its protein product is CASSLVGVGSGKSTSYNEQFF.

In its sample, this clone was seen once. The rearrangement joins TRBV18 to TRBJ2-2; 8 nucleotides align to TRBD1. CDR1 is KGHSH and CDR2 is LQKENI in the germline V gene. CDR3 length: 18 residues. After removal of 0 bases from V and 5 bases from J, the junction contained 11 bases not matched to a gene. The CDR3 reads CASSPPVESGQGTGELFF. The DNA for the CDR3 is TGTGCCAGCTCACCACCAGTCGAGTCTGGACAGGGTACCGGGGAGCTGTTTTTT. The variable domain in full, completed from reference TRBV18 and TRBJ2-2, reads NAGVMQNPRHLVRRRGQEARLRCSPMKGHSHVYWYRQLPEEGLKFMVYLQKENIIDESGMPKERFSAEFPKEGPSILRIQQVVRGDSAAYFCASSPPVESGQGTGELFFGEGSRLTVL.

The V and J genes are TRBV18 and TRBJ1-2, with TRBD1 identical over 8 bases. The CDR3 consists of 14 residues. Losses at the gene ends were 2 bases for V and 6 bases for J; bases not matched to a gene: 5. Germline-derived CDR1 and CDR2 are KGHSH and LQKENI. For the CDR3, the DNA is TGTGCCAGCTCACCAATGGACAGGGACCATGGCTACACCTTC. Encoded protein: CASSPMDRDHGYTF.

V usage is TRBV27 and J usage is TRBJ2-7; TRBD2 matches at 9 bases. The CDR3 has 16 amino acids. CDR1 and CDR2 from the germline V gene are MNHEY and SMNVEV (reference sequence). The junction had 8 bases not matched to a gene; V was cut back by 3 bases and J by 2 bases. CDR3 in DNA: TGTGCCAGCAGTTTTGGACTAGCGCGAGGAACCTACGAGCAGTACTTC. Its translation: CASSFGLARGTYEQYF.

The J gene is TRBJ2-2, the V gene TRBV25-1, with D perhaps TRBD2 (5 bases). This CDR3 spans 16 amino acids. V lost 4 bases and J 0 bases, leaving 12 bases between the germline ends. Per the germline V gene, CDR1 is MGHDK and CDR2 is SYGVNS. CDR3 sequence (DNA): TGTGCCAGCAGTGGGAGCGGTACTTCGAACACCGGGGAGCTGTTTTTT. The encoded protein is CASSGSGTSNTGELFF.

The J gene is TRBJ2-3, the V gene TRBV10-3, with 7 bases matching TRBD2. The CDR3 has 12 residues. Germline-derived CDR1 and CDR2 are ENHRY and SYGVKD. Trimming took 10 bases from V and 1 from J; bases not matched to a gene: 2. The CDR3 is CATRGGTDTQYF. CDR3 sequence (DNA): TGTGCCACCCGGGGGGGCACAGATACGCAGTATTTT.

The chain links TRBV10-3 to TRBJ2-5, with D maybe TRBD2 (5 bases). Germline lookup yields CDR1 ENHRY and CDR2 SYGVKD. The V end lost 0 bases, the J end lost 2 bases, and 7 bases lay between the germline ends. The CDR3 is 14 residues long. Written as DNA, the CDR3 is TGTGCCATCAGTGAGTCCCGGACTCAAGAGACCCAGTACTTC. It is translated as CAISESRTQETQYF.

This chain uses TRBV27 with TRBJ2-1; tentative D call: TRBD1 (5 bases). Trimming pared 4 bases from V and 0 bases from J, leaving 10 bases between. There are 15 residues in the CDR3. Germline assignment: CDR1 MNHEY and CDR2 SMNVEV (reference sequence). The CDR3 protein is CASSSYRFSYNEQFF. In DNA, the CDR3 is TGTGCCAGCAGTTCCTACAGGTTCTCCTACAATGAGCAGTTCTTC.

The chain joins TRBV6-4 to TRBJ2-2; D is uncertain. The length of the CDR3 is 14 residues. Germline V lookup: CDR1 MRHNA, CDR2 SNTAGT. Trimming took off 6 bases at V and 6 bases at J, with 14 bases between the two ends. Here the CDR3 DNA reads TGTGCCAGCAGCGCGGACCCCGGATCCGGGGAGCTGTTTTTT. Its translation: CASSADPGSGELFF.

The V call is TRBV25-1, the J call TRBJ2-7, with D uncertain. The CDR3 has 13 amino acids. V was clipped by 5 bases and J by 4 bases, with 12 bases between them. CDR1 is MGHDK, CDR2 SYGVNS, per germline. Here the CDR3 DNA reads TGTGCCAGCAGTCCGACGGGTCTATACGAGCAGTACTTC. As protein: CASSPTGLYEQYF.

This clone has only one observation. The identical CDR3 is also encoded by other nucleotide sequences in the sample. The V gene is TRBV9, the J gene TRBJ2-1, with a possible D match to TRBD2 (6 bases). CDR3 length equals 15 residues. Germline V CDR1 and CDR2: SGDLS, YYNGEE. The V gene lost 0 bases and the J gene lost 5 bases, with 12 bases spanning the gap. The CDR3 reads CASSVAGTLNNEQFF. The CDR3 nucleotides are TGTGCCAGCAGCGTAGCGGGGACTTTGAACAATGAGCAGTTCTTC.

The chain carries TRBV28 and TRBJ1-4; the D gene is possibly TRBD1 (5 bases). Germline V gene data show CDR1 as MDHEN and CDR2 as SYDVKM. The CDR3 spans 16 residues. V dropped 7 bases and J dropped 4 bases, with 19 bases sitting between them. As DNA, the CDR3 is TGTGCCAGCACCCTGGGGGACGGACAAATTAATGAAAAACTGTTTTTT. Translating it yields CASTLGDGQINEKLFF.